This TCR beta chain was recorded in a study of shared clonotypes between healthy human individuals. Study as a whole: CD4 naive cells filled three plates per donor, CD4 memory three, CD8 naive two and CD8 memory one.

Study conclusions and caveats: Represented genetic and exposure-history diversity was restricted by having few donors. The authors sampled blood alone, and tissue repertoires likely differ. Among the subsets, naive ones generally showed larger estimated richness than memory ones.

Looked up from germline, CDR1 is SGHRS and CDR2 is YFSETQ. The germline V and J ends were trimmed by 6 bases and 0 bases, with 12 bases remaining between them. The CDR3 covers 14 residues. Here immunoSEQ multiplex PCR was the method, and the copy in TCRdb shows in-frame clones only, minus some. The table has about 710,000 clones, approximately 77% seen once; the top ten hold approximately 1.8%. This clone is a singleton in its sample. The antigen remains unidentified. The rearrangement joins TRBV5-1 to TRBJ1-1, with D maybe TRBD1 (5 bases). The source is a woman between 25 and 40 years old in good health. Sequencing was carried out using memory CD4+ T cells sorted from blood. Noted subset: CD45RA-negative fraction. The CDR3 reads CASTQDILNTEAFF. The CDR3 DNA follows: TGCGCCAGCACCCAGGACATCCTGAACACTGAAGCTTTCTTT.